This T cell receptor beta chain was retrieved from a study of blood T cell repertoires in COVID-19. Assay used: immunoSEQ multiplex PCR; TCRdb lists only in-frame clones, some missing. The sample yields 250,000 or so clones, 70% to 90% seen once. Trimming shortened V by 5 bases and J by 0 bases, and 8 bases separated the two germline ends. CDR1 and CDR2 from the germline V gene are SEHNR and FQNEAQ (reference sequence). The CDR3 sequence is 15 residues long. The receptor comes from a man aged 25-40 years who had recovered from COVID-19. J is TRBJ2-6 and V is TRBV7-9; no firm D call. The sample was PBMCs or T cells enriched from blood (not recorded which). The CDR3 nucleotides read TGTGCCAGCAGCCTCAGTGCCTCTGGGGCCAACGTCCTGACTTTC. It specifies CASSLSASGANVLTF.